The 24 T cell receptor beta chains reported below all come from one sample, sequenced in a study of T cells in localized non-small cell lung cancer. Method: immunoSEQ multiplex PCR; TCRdb's copy keeps in-frame clones and lacks some. The sample has approximately 76,000 clones, 75% to 85% seen once. Here the sequenced sample was peripheral blood, taken before any cancer treatment. Receptor source: a female donor older than 55 with stage I lung adenocarcinoma.

This clone was counted a few times. J is TRBJ1-1 and V is TRBV19; no definite D call. Germline assignment: CDR1 LNHDA and CDR2 SQIVND (reference sequence). V lost 4 bases to trimming and J lost 4 bases, with 10 bases between them. There are 13 residues in the CDR3. In DNA form, the CDR3 reads TGTGCCAGTAGTACCCGGTGGGTCACTGAAGCTTTCTTT. Translating it yields CASSTRWVTEAFF. Based on the CDR3 plus reference TRBV19 and TRBJ1-1, the full variable domain is DGGITQSPKYLFRKEGQNVTLSCEQNLNHDAMYWYRQDPGQGLRLIYYSQIVNDFQKGDIAEGYSVSREKKESFPLTVTSAQKNPTAFYLCASSTRWVTEAFFGQGTRLTVV.

CDR3 loop: CASSITAWVSERYF. The DNA of the CDR3 is TGTGCCAGTAGTATAACGGCGTGGGTCAGTGAACGTTACTTC. The chain couples TRBV19 to TRBJ2-7; no clear D. The CDR3 is made up of 14 amino acids. V dropped 2 bases and J dropped 13 bases, with 21 bases sitting between them. Germline-derived CDR1 and CDR2 are LNHDA and SQIVND (reference sequence). The whole variable domain, filled in from reference TRBV19 and TRBJ2-7, reads DGGITQSPKYLFRKEGQNVTLSCEQNLNHDAMYWYRQDPGQGLRLIYYSQIVNDFQKGDIAEGYSVSREKKESFPLTVTSAQKNPTAFYLCASSITAWVSERYFGPGTRLTVT.

This clone was detected once. This rearrangement joins TRBV6-1 to TRBJ2-5; D may match TRBD1 or TRBD2 (6 bases each). With 6 bases removed from V and 2 bases from J, the gap between germline ends came to 16 bases. In germline, CDR1 is MNHNS, CDR2 SASEGT. This CDR3 has 15 residues. The chain's CDR3 is CASRKEGDRQETQYF. CDR3 nucleotides: TGTGCCAGCAGGAAGGAGGGGGATCGGCAAGAGACCCAGTACTTC.

This sequence joins TRBV27 and TRBJ2-7, with 10 bases aligning to TRBD2. The CDR3 has 15 residues. Germline V gives CDR1 MNHEY, CDR2 SMNVEV (reference sequence). Unmatched junction bases numbered 6, after V lost 6 bases and J lost 1 base. Here the CDR3 reads CASSPAGGPSYEQYF. As DNA, the CDR3 is TGTGCCAGCAGCCCAGCGGGAGGGCCATCCTACGAGCAGTACTTC.

V is TRBV30 and J is TRBJ2-3; 10 positions match TRBD2. Losses at the gene ends were 0 bases for V and 9 bases for J; bases not matched to a gene: 21. Germline CDR1 is GTSNPN and CDR2 is SVGIG (reference sequence). The CDR3 is 19 amino acids. CDR3 amino acids: CAWSVQGMASGGYKITQYF. The CDR3 DNA reads as TGTGCCTGGAGTGTACAAGGAATGGCTAGCGGGGGTTATAAGATAACGCAGTATTTT.

The rearrangement links TRBV6-5 to TRBJ2-7; 9 positions match TRBD1. This CDR3 contains 15 residues. The J segment lost 7 bases and the V segment lost 5 bases, leaving 12 bases of the junction unmatched. Germline CDR1 MNHEY, CDR2 SVGAGI. DNA for the CDR3: TGTGCCAGCAGTGGGACAGGGACCAATCGGTATGAGCAGTACTTC. Amino acids: CASSGTGTNRYEQYF.

This chain uses TRBV27 with TRBJ1-2; TRBD1 matches at 7 bases. CDR1 is MNHEY, CDR2 SMNVEV, per germline (reference sequence). V shed 2 bases, J shed 3 bases, and the junction held 0 bases outside the gene matches. The CDR3 is made up of 13 amino acids. The CDR3 DNA reads TGTGCCAGCAGTTTAACAGGGGACTATGGCTACACCTTC. Translating gives CASSLTGDYGYTF.

This clone was detected only a few times. The rearrangement joins TRBV19 to TRBJ2-2; 7 bases agree with TRBD1. The CDR3 runs to 16 residues. CDR1 is LNHDA and CDR2 is SQIVND in the germline V gene (reference sequence). V shed 8 bases, J shed 4 bases, and the junction held 13 bases outside the gene matches. The CDR3 DNA reads TGTGCCAGTCAAACCCCCGGGACAGTAATCACCGGGGAGCTGTTTTTT. Its protein is CASQTPGTVITGELFF.

The gene calls are TRBV27 and TRBJ2-1; unclear D gene. CDR3 length: 12 amino acids. V was shortened by 3 bases and J by 10 bases, with 10 bases between the two germline ends. CDR1 and CDR2 from the germline V gene are MNHEY and SMNVEV (reference sequence). CDR3 in DNA: TGTGCCAGCAGTTTGTTGGGCAGAGAGCAGTTCTTC. Amino acid sequence: CASSLLGREQFF.

The CDR3 sequence is CASSYSGTGREKLFF. CDR3 DNA: TGTGCCAGCAGTTACTCAGGGACAGGGCGGGAAAAACTGTTTTTT. This chain joins TRBV6-5 and TRBJ1-4; 9 nucleotides align to TRBD1. This CDR3 is 15 amino acids long. Losses at the gene ends were 0 bases for V and 8 bases for J; bases not matched to a gene: 4. The V gene's germline CDR1 is MNHEY and CDR2 SVGAGI.

The V and J genes are TRBV18 and TRBJ2-7; D might be TRBD2 (5 bases). The CDR3 runs 15 residues. The germline gives CDR1 KGHSH, CDR2 LQKENI. Trimming removed 1 base at V and 0 bases at J, with 10 bases between. This chain's CDR3 is CASSPRASNSYEQYF. DNA for the CDR3: TGTGCCAGCTCACCACGGGCTAGCAACTCCTACGAGCAGTACTTC.

This chain connects TRBV19 to TRBJ2-2; 7 bases are shared with TRBD2. The CDR3 runs 15 residues. J gave up 0 bases and V 7 bases, and 5 bases lay outside the gene matches. Per germline, CDR1 LNHDA and CDR2 SQIVND (reference sequence). CDR3 in amino acids: CASTSGGANTGELFF. For the CDR3, the DNA is TGTGCCAGTACTAGCGGAGGAGCGAACACCGGGGAGCTGTTTTTT.

J is TRBJ1-2 and V is TRBV7-3; TRBD1 aligns across 7 bases. The V and J ends lost 1 base and 4 bases, in that order; junction bases with no gene match: 3. CDR1 and CDR2 from the germline V gene are SGHTA and FQGTGA. This CDR3 comprises 14 residues. In nucleotides, the CDR3 is TGTGCCAGCAGCTTAAGACAGGGTGGCTATGGCTACACCTTC. Protein sequence: CASSLRQGGYGYTF. The entire variable domain, with the rest obtained from reference TRBV7-3 and TRBJ1-2, is as follows: GAGVSQTPSNKVTEKGKYVELRCDPISGHTALYWYRQSLGQGPEFLIYFQGTGAADDSGLPNDRFFAVRPEGSVSTLKIQRTERGDSAVYLCASSLRQGGYGYTFGSGTRLTVV.

The V and J genes are TRBV4-3 and TRBJ2-5; D remains ambiguous. CDR1 is LGHNA and CDR2 is YSLEER in the germline V gene. The CDR3 contains 16 residues. V dropped 4 bases and J dropped 2 bases, with 17 bases sitting between them. The CDR3 coding sequence is TGCGCCAGCAGCCCTAAAGTTACACGATTTCAAGAGACCCAGTACTTC. Translated, it gives CASSPKVTRFQETQYF.

This clone was seen a single time. The rearrangement joins TRBV9 to TRBJ1-5; 7 nucleotides line up with TRBD1. The CDR3 spans 14 residues. The junction had 13 bases not matched to a gene; V was cut back by 7 bases and J by 9 bases. Germline V CDR1 and CDR2: SGDLS, YYNGEE. CDR3 in amino acids: CASGPGGVIGPQHF. The DNA of the CDR3 is TGTGCCAGCGGCCCAGGGGGGGTAATTGGGCCCCAGCATTTT.

This CDR3 is CSVEGLSGRAYEQFF. The CDR3 DNA reads as TGCAGCGTTGAAGGGCTCAGCGGGAGGGCCTATGAGCAGTTCTTC. The V gene is TRBV29-1, the J gene TRBJ2-1, with 10 positions matching TRBD2. Per the germline V gene, CDR1 is SQVTM and CDR2 is ANQGSEA. V shed 1 base and J 8 bases; nucleotides not matched to a gene: 8. The CDR3 spans 15 residues.

The CDR3, as DNA: TGTGCCAGCAGCGAGTTCCCTAGGGGGACCGGGGAGCTGTTTTTT. Translating gives CASSEFPRGTGELFF. V usage is TRBV11-2 and J usage is TRBJ2-2; perhaps TRBD1 as D (6 bases). Per the germline V gene, CDR1 is SGHAT and CDR2 is FQNNGV. V lost 5 bases, J lost 5 bases, and 15 bases lay in between. The CDR3 is made up of 15 amino acids.

The sample holds one count of this clone. V gene TRBV27 combines with J gene TRBJ1-2, with 9 bases matching TRBD1. The CDR3 runs 14 residues. The V and J ends lost 3 bases and 6 bases, in that order; junction bases with no gene match: 5. Germline V lookup: CDR1 MNHEY, CDR2 SMNVEV (reference sequence). CDR3 sequence: CASSFSGTGNGYTF. The CDR3 nucleotides are TGTGCCAGCAGTTTTTCCGGGACAGGGAATGGCTACACCTTC.

This chain uses TRBV5-1 with TRBJ2-5; 9 nucleotides align to TRBD1. CDR3 length: 15 residues. From germline, CDR1 is SGHRS and CDR2 YFSETQ. J gave up 6 bases and V 1 base, and 7 bases lay outside the gene matches. The CDR3 sequence: CASSLNTGGIKTQYF. CDR3 coding DNA: TGCGCCAGCAGCTTGAATACAGGGGGCATCAAGACCCAGTACTTC.

The CDR3 region has the DNA TGTGCCAGCACCGGGGGGACTGAAGCTTTCTTT. It codes for CASTGGTEAFF. The V gene is TRBV7-9, the J gene TRBJ1-1; maybe TRBD1 (5 bases). V was pared by 7 bases and J by 5 bases, with 8 bases between. This CDR3 has 11 amino acids. Germline CDR1 is SEHNR and CDR2 is FQNEAQ (reference sequence).

This clone was found once. V gene TRBV15 combines with J gene TRBJ1-2, with 9 bases aligning to TRBD1. The V gene end was trimmed by 4 bases and the J gene end by 3 bases; junction bases not matched to a gene: 6. The CDR3 covers 15 residues. Germline V gene sequence: CDR1 LNHNV, CDR2 YYDKDF (reference sequence). In nucleotides, the CDR3 is TGTGCCACCAGCACCGACAGGGGGTCGGACTATGGCTACACCTTC. Protein sequence: CATSTDRGSDYGYTF.

This clone appeared once. The chain uses TRBV21-1 and TRBJ2-3; TRBD2 is the table's D call, not checked against the DNA. TRBV21-1 is termed a pseudogene. CDR3 length: 21 residues. CDR3 sequence: CASSRPGTSDYPISLTDTQYF. The CDR3 coding sequence is TGTGCCAGCAGCCGTCCCGGGACTAGCGACTACCCCATATCCCTCACAGATACGCAGTATTTT.

The chain joins TRBV9 to TRBJ2-7, with a possible D match to TRBD1 (5 bases). This CDR3 spans 14 amino acids. Germline V gene lookup returns CDR1 SGDLS and CDR2 YYNGEE. Trimming pared 0 bases from V and 4 bases from J, leaving 11 bases between. The CDR3 DNA follows: TGTGCCAGCAGCGTAGCGGACAACTTATACGAGCAGTACTTC. Encoded protein: CASSVADNLYEQYF.

The chain uses TRBV4-3 and TRBJ2-3; the D is unclear. V was trimmed by 0 bases and J by 2 bases, leaving 3 bases between them. Germline loops: CDR1 LGHNA, CDR2 YSLEER. The CDR3 sequence is 13 residues long. CDR3 nucleotides: TGCGCCAGCAGCCAAGAGTTCACAGATACGCAGTATTTT. The encoded protein is CASSQEFTDTQYF.